The 31 T cell receptor beta chains below all came from one sample that was sequenced in a study of neurological immune-mediated disorders. One entry per CDR3 protein results from TCRdb running MiXCR on the 5' RACE reads. This table has about 58,000 distinct CDR3 sequences, about 2.5% appearing once. Material for sequencing was PBMCs. The receptors originated from a man aged 50-60 years with multiple sclerosis.

In this sample, this clonotype turned up many times. In DNA form, the CDR3 reads TGTGCCAGCAGTCGGACGACGGTTTCCTACGAGCAGTACTTC. This translates into CASSRTTVSYEQYF. The chain couples TRBV12-3 or TRBV12-4 to TRBJ2-7; D is unresolved. V lost 5 bases and J lost 1, with 12 bases in between. The CDR3 covers 14 residues.

At least ten counts were recorded for this clonotype. The chain is built from TRBV7-2 and TRBJ2-7, with 8 nucleotides matching TRBD1. Looked up from germline, CDR1 is SGHTA and CDR2 is FQGNSA. V lost 5 bases and J lost 2; bases outside the gene matches: 8. CDR3 length equals 15 residues. For the CDR3, the DNA is TGTGCCAGCAGCCAGAGACAGGGGAGAACCTACGAGCAGTACTTC. Protein: CASSQRQGRTYEQYF. Together with reference TRBV7-2 and TRBJ2-7, the CDR3 gives the full variable domain: GAGVSQSPSNKVTEKGKDVELRCDPISGHTALYWYRQSLGQGLEFLIYFQGNSAPDKSGLPSDRFSAERTGGSVSTLTIQRTQQEDSAVYLCASSQRQGRTYEQYFGPGTRLTVT.

This clonotype occurred many times. V gene TRBV7-2 combines with J gene TRBJ1-2; D is uncertain. Germline CDR1 reads SGHTA; CDR2 reads FQGNSA. Trimming shortened V by 5 bases and J by 7 bases, and 20 bases separated the two germline ends. CDR3 length: 15 amino acids. The CDR3 reads CASSPIGSVLSGYTF. CDR3 nucleotides: TGTGCCAGCAGCCCGATCGGGAGTGTCCTATCTGGCTACACCTTC.

This clonotype was detected ten times or more. The CDR3 sequence is CSAQRRTVNTEAFF. In DNA form, the CDR3 reads TGCAGCGCCCAAAGGCGGACAGTGAACACTGAAGCTTTCTTT. The chain joins TRBV29-1 to TRBJ1-1, with a tentative D call TRBD1 (6 bases). This CDR3 region has 14 residues. CDR1 and CDR2 from the germline V gene are SQVTM and ANQGSEA. V lost 7 bases to trimming and J lost 0 bases, with 15 bases between them.

This clonotype was found many times. The gene calls are TRBV5-1 and TRBJ1-1; TRBD1 agrees at 9 bases. CDR1 and CDR2 (germline): SGHRS, YFSETQ. This CDR3 region has 13 residues. V lost 0 bases to trimming and J lost 12 bases; unmatched junction nucleotides: 6. The CDR3 DNA sequence: TGCGCCAGCAGCTTGGCCCGGGACAGGGATACTTTCTTT. Amino acid sequence: CASSLARDRDTFF.

This clonotype appeared many times. The rearrangement links TRBV7-2 to TRBJ2-5, with D possibly being TRBD1 (6 bases). V dropped 6 bases and J dropped 4 bases, with 18 bases sitting between them. The CDR3 has 15 residues. Germline CDR1 reads SGHTA; CDR2 reads FQGNSA. The CDR3 sequence: CASRPGASEAETQYF. The CDR3 nucleotides read TGTGCCAGCAGGCCAGGGGCCAGTGAGGCAGAGACCCAGTACTTC.

This clonotype was counted many times. This chain uses TRBV5-1 with TRBJ2-3; maybe TRBD1 (5 bases). Germline values: CDR1 SGHRS, CDR2 YFSETQ. This CDR3 contains 14 residues. Trimming cost V 4 bases and J 6 bases, with 15 bases left between them. CDR3 in amino acids: CASSLQDQRDTQYF. For the CDR3, the DNA is TGCGCCAGCAGCCTACAGGACCAAAGGGATACGCAGTATTTT.

This clonotype was observed many times. The chain has TRBV12-3 or TRBV12-4 and TRBJ1-5, with D possibly being TRBD1 (5 bases). V shed 4 bases and J shed 6 bases, with 13 bases lying between them. This CDR3 contains 14 residues. Here the CDR3 reads CASSYSGAGQPQHF. The CDR3 nucleotides read TGTGCCAGCAGTTACTCTGGGGCGGGTCAGCCCCAGCATTTT.

This clonotype was detected many times. The chain employs TRBV9 and TRBJ2-5; D is possibly TRBD1 or TRBD2 (5 bases each). The CDR3 loop spans 14 amino acids. The V gene lost 4 bases and the J gene lost 3 bases, with 13 bases spanning the gap. Germline V gives CDR1 SGDLS, CDR2 YYNGEE. CDR3 nucleotides: TGTGCCAGCAGCACAACAGGTAGCGAAGAGACCCAGTACTTC. This translates into CASSTTGSEETQYF.

This clonotype was counted many times. CDR3: CASSSRSSSNTGELFF. Here the CDR3 DNA reads TGTGCCAGCAGCTCTCGGTCTTCTTCGAACACCGGGGAGCTGTTTTTT. The V call is TRBV7-8, the J call TRBJ2-2; D is unclear. V was trimmed by 4 bases and J by 0 bases, leaving 12 bases between them. Germline-derived CDR1 and CDR2 are SGHVS and FQNEAQ. The CDR3 runs to 16 residues.

Judged by abundance, this clonotype is medium-sized. The chain employs TRBV20-1 and TRBJ2-7, with TRBD2 matching 10 bases. Germline trimming cut 1 base from V and 4 bases from J; bases unmatched to any gene: 4. CDR3 size: 14 residues. Germline CDR1 reads DFQATT; CDR2 reads SNEGSKA (reference sequence). Here the CDR3 DNA reads TGCAGTGCTAGAGTAGGTAGCGGGGGGTACGAGCAGTACTTC. The encoded protein is CSARVGSGGYEQYF.

The table lists this clonotype with many counts. V and J are TRBV7-2 and TRBJ2-7; 11 bases line up with TRBD2. V lost 5 bases and J lost 7; bases outside the gene matches: 4. Germline-derived CDR1 and CDR2 are SGHTA and FQGNSA. The length of the CDR3 is 13 residues. As DNA, the CDR3 is TGTGCCAGCAGCGCTCTAGCGGGGGGAGAGCAGTACTTC. The encoded protein is CASSALAGGEQYF.

Ten or more counts support this clonotype. The V gene is TRBV3-1, the J gene TRBJ2-5, with 8 bases aligning to TRBD1. CDR1 is LGHDT and CDR2 is YNNKEL in the germline V gene (reference sequence). The CDR3 covers 16 residues. The V and J ends lost 0 bases and 1 base, in that order; junction bases with no gene match: 4. In DNA form, the CDR3 reads TGTGCCAGCAGCCAAGATCTCGGACAGGGCCAAGAGACCCAGTACTTC. It encodes CASSQDLGQGQETQYF.

This clonotype was detected ten times or more. V is TRBV20-1 and J is TRBJ2-5; D gene unclear. The CDR3 contains 13 residues. V was clipped by 0 bases and J by 4 bases, with 9 bases between them. Looked up from germline, CDR1 is DFQATT and CDR2 is SNEGSKA (reference sequence). The CDR3 sequence is CSARDYMGETQYF. CDR3 DNA sequence: TGCAGTGCTAGAGATTACATGGGAGAGACCCAGTACTTC.

This clonotype was seen ten or more times. The chain is built from TRBV20-1 and TRBJ2-5; D perhaps matches TRBD2 (5 bases). The CDR3 extends over 12 amino acids. V gave up 2 bases and J gave up 5 bases, with 9 bases separating them. Germline V gene sequence: CDR1 DFQATT, CDR2 SNEGSKA (reference sequence). The CDR3 DNA is TGCAGTGCTAGATGGGAGCTGGAGACCCAGTACTTC. Translated, it gives CSARWELETQYF.

This clonotype was picked up many times. The chain couples TRBV6-2 or TRBV6-3 to TRBJ1-1, with TRBD1 matching 9 bases. The CDR3 totals 15 residues. Germline V gene lookup returns CDR1 MNHEY and CDR2 SVGEGT. The V and J ends lost 5 bases and 9 bases, in that order; junction bases with no gene match: 13. The CDR3 sequence: CASSERGTGNFQAFF. The CDR3 DNA reads as TGTGCCAGCAGTGAACGGGGGACAGGGAATTTCCAAGCTTTCTTT.

About this clonotype: An end of the junction does not agree with germline; a read error may underlie this. This chain uses TRBV6-5 with TRBJ2-2, with a weak D call TRBD2 (6 bases). Germline V gives CDR1 MNHEY, CDR2 SVGAGI. This CDR3 has 15 residues. The CDR3 bases are TGTGCCAGCAGCCACGGGGGTTTGGGAGTCGGGGAGATGTTTTTT. It codes for CASSHGGLGVGEMFF.

This clonotype has a count of ten or more. J is TRBJ1-6 and V is TRBV20-1; TRBD1 aligns across 7 bases. The CDR3 totals 15 residues. V lost 0 bases to trimming and J lost 9 bases; unmatched junction nucleotides: 8. CDR1 DFQATT and CDR2 SNEGSKA come from the germline V gene (reference sequence). This CDR3 is CSARDFPTGVSPLHF. The CDR3 DNA sequence: TGCAGTGCTAGAGATTTTCCTACAGGGGTTTCACCCCTCCACTTT.

This clonotype has a handful of counts. This chain connects TRBV7-9 to TRBJ2-3; D remains unclear. The CDR3 loop spans 13 amino acids. Per the germline V gene, CDR1 is SEHNR and CDR2 is FQNEAQ (reference sequence). Deletions cut 4 bases from V and 4 bases from J, with 9 bases between. CDR3 region: CASSYYSSDTQYF. CDR3 nucleotide sequence: TGTGCCAGCAGCTACTATTCTTCAGATACGCAGTATTTT.

This clonotype was detected many times. The chain is built from TRBV5-1 and TRBJ1-1; D might be TRBD1 (5 bases). The CDR3 has 17 residues. Trimming took 4 bases from V and 4 from J, leaving 23 bases between them. The V gene's germline CDR1 is SGHRS and CDR2 YFSETQ. DNA of the CDR3: TGCGCCAGCAGCCCCGGAGTGCTTAGGGGAGTGGGCACTGAAGCTTTCTTT. Protein: CASSPGVLRGVGTEAFF.

This clonotype was detected ten times or more. CDR3 in DNA: TGTGCCAGCTCACCGGACCCGGTGGGGAACTCACCCCTCCACTTT. This encodes CASSPDPVGNSPLHF. The V gene is TRBV18, the J gene TRBJ1-6; D unclear. The CDR3 runs to 15 residues. Trimming left V 3 bases short and J 10 bases short, with 16 bases between. Germline CDR1 KGHSH, CDR2 LQKENI.

As concerns this clonotype: This may stem from a read error, because a much larger clone lies one nucleotide away. The rearrangement links TRBV20-1 to TRBJ2-7, with D perhaps TRBD1 (5 bases). The germline gives CDR1 DFQATT, CDR2 SNEGSKA (reference sequence). Trimming cost V 5 bases and J 4 bases, with 18 bases left between them. The CDR3 sequence is 14 residues long. The CDR3 is CSAQPRKGLYEQYF. Written as DNA, the CDR3 is TGCAGTGCTCAGCCTCGAAAGGGGTTGTACGAGCAGTACTTC.

This clonotype was counted only a few times. V gene TRBV20-1 combines with J gene TRBJ2-1; weak D call: TRBD2 (5 bases). Trimming took off 5 bases at V and 2 bases at J, with 10 bases between the two ends. Germline V gene sequence: CDR1 DFQATT, CDR2 SNEGSKA (reference sequence). CDR3 length equals 13 residues. The DNA of the CDR3 is TGCAGTGCTCAGGCCGGGACCTACAATGAGCAGTTCTTC. Amino acids: CSAQAGTYNEQFF.

There are many counts of this clonotype. The gene calls are TRBV6-5 and TRBJ2-5; 9 nucleotides line up with TRBD2. The CDR3 has 14 amino acids. Losses at the gene ends were 6 bases for V and 4 bases for J; bases not matched to a gene: 6. Germline V CDR1 and CDR2: MNHEY, SVGAGI. The CDR3: CASRLGLAPETQYF. CDR3 DNA: TGTGCCAGCAGACTGGGACTAGCCCCAGAGACCCAGTACTTC.

Many counts were recorded for this clonotype. The chain is built from TRBV7-2 and TRBJ2-1; 7 positions agree with TRBD2. CDR3 length: 13 amino acids. Germline assignment: CDR1 SGHTA and CDR2 FQGNSA. The V segment lost 5 bases and the J segment 9 bases; nucleotides outside the gene matches: 7. The CDR3 loop reads CASSPLSSGEQFF. In nucleotides, the CDR3 is TGTGCCAGCAGCCCGCTCTCTAGCGGTGAGCAGTTCTTC.

This clonotype came up many times. The gene calls are TRBV4-1 and TRBJ1-2, with D perhaps matching TRBD1 (6 bases). Trimming stripped 0 bases from V and 4 bases from J, with 9 bases between. Germline V gives CDR1 MGHRA, CDR2 YSYEKL. The CDR3 runs to 14 residues. The CDR3 DNA reads as TGCGCCAGCAGCCAAGACAGGGGTACCTATGGCTACACCTTC. Its translation is CASSQDRGTYGYTF.

This clonotype was recorded many times. The rearrangement joins TRBV3-1 to TRBJ2-7, with D possibly matching TRBD1 (6 bases). Germline CDR1 reads LGHDT; CDR2 reads YNNKEL (reference sequence). The CDR3 sequence is 16 residues long. Trimming pared 1 base from V and 2 bases from J, leaving 15 bases between. This chain's CDR3 is CASSQAVWDTTYEQYF. CDR3 coding DNA: TGTGCCAGCAGCCAAGCCGTATGGGACACAACCTACGAGCAGTACTTC.

Many counts were recorded for this clonotype. The rearrangement joins TRBV12-5 to TRBJ2-5; no reliable D call. Trimming took off 6 bases at V and 5 bases at J, with 10 bases between the two ends. This CDR3 spans 12 amino acids. Looked up from germline, CDR1 is LGHNT and CDR2 is FRNRAP. DNA for the CDR3: TGTGCTAGTGGCCTCCTCACCGAGACCCAGTACTTC. Protein: CASGLLTETQYF.

This clonotype was seen repeatedly, ten times or more. The chain uses TRBV20-1 and TRBJ1-5, with D uncertain. Germline CDR1 is DFQATT and CDR2 is SNEGSKA (reference sequence). Trimming cost V 3 bases and J 3 bases, with 15 bases left between them. The CDR3 has 15 residues. CDR3 nucleotide sequence: TGCAGTGCTAGGCAGGAGAATGGGAACAATCAGCCCCAGCATTTT. This gives the protein CSARQENGNNQPQHF.

The table lists this clonotype with many counts. The rearrangement links TRBV9 to TRBJ2-1; no definite D call. The germline CDR1 and CDR2 sequences are SGDLS and YYNGEE. The CDR3 consists of 13 residues. Trimming removed 4 bases at V and 8 bases at J, with 13 bases between. CDR3 sequence (DNA): TGTGCCAGCAGCTCCGACACCCTCGATGAGCAGTTCTTC. Translating it yields CASSSDTLDEQFF. Full variable domain (outside the CDR3, taken from reference TRBV9 and TRBJ2-1): DSGVTQTPKHLITATGQRVTLRCSPRSGDLSVYWYQQSLDQGLQFLIQYYNGEERAKGNILERFSAQQFPDLHSELNLSSLELGDSALYFCASSSDTLDEQFFGPGTRLTVL.

Many counts were recorded for this clonotype. The chain carries TRBV7-9 and TRBJ1-1, with TRBD1 matching over 7 bases. The CDR3 consists of 13 residues. Per germline, CDR1 SEHNR and CDR2 FQNEAQ (reference sequence). Trimming cost V 5 bases and J 11 bases; bases outside gene matches: 11. The CDR3 sequence: CASSVTGNLRAFF. The CDR3 DNA follows: TGTGCCAGCAGCGTGACAGGGAATTTGCGGGCTTTCTTT.